The clone carrying this T cell receptor beta chain showed up many times. The sample originates from a study of metastatic and nonmetastatic thyroid tumors. Study context: Repertoire comparison spanned blood and tumor or nodule tissue of malignant and benign thyroid patients.

Patients underwent thyroid surgery, and none had received any treatment before it. The authors' processing: Clinicopathological groups differed in CDR3, with these differences serving to build a distant-metastasis classifier for papillary thyroid cancer. MiXCR was used by TCRdb to re-call the PCR reads. TCRdb assigned the V and J calls; the authors' analysis was not used. The table has under 25,000 clones, less than 30% seen once. V shed 3 bases and J 5 bases; nucleotides not matched to a gene: 1. This CDR3 contains 14 residues. CDR1 is SGHAT and CDR2 is FQNNGV in the germline V gene. This receptor was obtained from a male donor with papillary thyroid cancer or a benign thyroid nodule (not recorded which). Some clones in this sample may be carry-over from other donors' samples. V is TRBV11-2 and J is TRBJ1-4; 9 bases align to TRBD1. Sequencing was performed on blood. Here the CDR3 DNA reads TGTGCCAGCAGCTTGGGGACAGGGAATGAAAAACTGTTTTTT. Its protein is CASSLGTGNEKLFF.